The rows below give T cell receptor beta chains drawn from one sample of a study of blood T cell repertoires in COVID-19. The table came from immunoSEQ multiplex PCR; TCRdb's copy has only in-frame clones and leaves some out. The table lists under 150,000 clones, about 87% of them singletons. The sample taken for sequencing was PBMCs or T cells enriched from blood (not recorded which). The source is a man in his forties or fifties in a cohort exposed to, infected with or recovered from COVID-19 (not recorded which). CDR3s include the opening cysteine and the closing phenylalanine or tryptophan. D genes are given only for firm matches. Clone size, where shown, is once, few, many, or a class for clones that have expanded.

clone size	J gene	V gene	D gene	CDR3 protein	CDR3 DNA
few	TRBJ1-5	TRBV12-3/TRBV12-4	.	CASSFGNYQPQHF	TGTGCCAGCAGTTTCGGTAACTATCAGCCCCAGCATTTT
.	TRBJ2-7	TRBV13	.	CASSLGRTAAYEQYF	TGTGCCAGCAGCTTAGGCCGGACAGCCGCTTACGAGCAGTACTTC
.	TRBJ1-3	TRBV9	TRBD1	CASSVGTATGNTIYF	TGTGCCAGCAGCGTGGGGACAGCTACCGGAAACACCATATATTTT
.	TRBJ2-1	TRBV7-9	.	CASSLPLQDKKFF	TGTGCCAGCAGCTTACCCCTCCAGGACAAGAAGTTCTTC
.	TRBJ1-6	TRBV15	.	CATSREKTGNSPLHF	TGTGCCACCAGCAGAGAAAAGACGGGGAATTCACCCCTCCACTTT
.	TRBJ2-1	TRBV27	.	CASSLSRVWYEQFF	TGTGCCAGCAGTTTAAGCAGGGTTTGGTATGAGCAGTTCTTC
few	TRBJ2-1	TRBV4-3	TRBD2	CASSQDVAGSYNEQFF	TGCGCCAGCAGCCAAGATGTAGCGGGCTCCTACAATGAGCAGTTCTTC
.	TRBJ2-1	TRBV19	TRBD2	CASRMTSGTGNEQFF	TGTGCCAGTAGGATGACTAGCGGGACGGGGAATGAGCAGTTCTTC
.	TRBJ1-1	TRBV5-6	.	CASSFSPENTEAFF	TGTGCCAGCAGCTTTTCTCCAGAGAACACTGAAGCTTTCTTT
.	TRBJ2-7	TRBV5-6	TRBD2	CASSSPGTSVNEQYF	TGTGCCAGCAGTTCCCCCGGGACTAGCGTGAACGAGCAGTACTTC
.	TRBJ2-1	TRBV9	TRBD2	CASSVRAGGTYNEQFF	TGTGCCAGCAGCGTGAGAGCGGGGGGAACCTACAATGAGCAGTTCTTC
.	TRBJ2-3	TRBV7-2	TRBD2	CASSPWGGGTDTQYF	TGTGCCAGCAGCCCGTGGGGGGGTGGGACAGATACGCAGTATTTT
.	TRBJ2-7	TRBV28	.	CASSLTGRFEQYF	TGTGCCAGCAGTTTAACAGGTCGGTTCGAGCAGTACTTC
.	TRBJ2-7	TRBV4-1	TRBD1	CASSQDFGQGYEQYF	TGCGCCAGCAGCCAAGATTTCGGACAGGGTTACGAGCAGTACTTC
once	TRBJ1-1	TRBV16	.	CASSQSFRGEGVGGTEAFF	TGTGCCAGCAGCCAAAGTTTCCGGGGAGAGGGTGTAGGAGGAACTGAAGCTTTCTTT
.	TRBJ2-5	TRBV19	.	CASALPGEQETQYF	TGTGCCAGCGCTCTCCCAGGGGAACAAGAGACCCAGTACTTC
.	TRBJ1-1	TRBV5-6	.	CASSLGDLRGAFF	TGTGCCAGCAGCTTGGGGGACCTCAGGGGAGCTTTCTTT
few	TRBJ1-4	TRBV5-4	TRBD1	CASSPRQGEKLFF	TGTGCCAGCAGCCCGCGACAGGGAGAAAAACTGTTTTTT
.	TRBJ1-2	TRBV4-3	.	CASSQFRGPPTTSGYTF	TGCGCCAGCAGCCAATTCAGGGGTCCACCCACTACCTCTGGCTACACCTTC
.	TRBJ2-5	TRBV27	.	CASRIGALPTSQETQYF	TGTGCCAGCAGGATAGGGGCCCTACCAACCTCACAAGAGACCCAGTACTTC
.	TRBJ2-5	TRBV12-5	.	CASGLGLQETQYF	TGTGCTAGTGGTTTAGGACTGCAAGAGACCCAGTACTTC
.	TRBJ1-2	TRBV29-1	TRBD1	CSAGTGVAGYTF	TGCAGCGCCGGTACAGGGGTCGCTGGCTACACCTTC
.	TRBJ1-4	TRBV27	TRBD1	CASSARAGGFEKLFF	TGTGCCAGCAGTGCCCGAGCAGGGGGTTTTGAAAAACTGTTTTTT
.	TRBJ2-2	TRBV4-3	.	CASSPSVGELFF	TGCGCCAGCAGCCCCAGCGTCGGGGAGCTGTTTTTT
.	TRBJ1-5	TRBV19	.	CASSIDEFAGRFAGQPQHF	TGTGCCAGTAGTATAGATGAGTTCGCAGGAAGGTTTGCGGGTCAGCCCCAGCATTTT
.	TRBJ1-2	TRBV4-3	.	CASSQETFGGYGYTF	TGCGCCAGCAGCCAAGAAACTTTCGGGGGATATGGCTACACCTTC
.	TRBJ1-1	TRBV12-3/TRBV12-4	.	CASSFGVGTEAFF	TGTGCCAGCAGTTTCGGGGTTGGCACTGAAGCTTTCTTT
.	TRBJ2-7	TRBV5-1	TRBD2	CASSSPSGGTPEEQYF	TGCGCCAGCAGCTCCCCTAGCGGGGGAACTCCCGAAGAGCAGTACTTC
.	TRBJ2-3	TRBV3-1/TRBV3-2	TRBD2	CASSQAAGGPGGTQYF	TGTGCCAGCAGCCAAGCAGCGGGGGGACCGGGGGGTACGCAGTATTTT
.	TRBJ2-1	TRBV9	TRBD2	CASITSVTHNEQFF	TGTGCCAGCATTACTAGCGTTACTCACAATGAGCAGTTCTTC
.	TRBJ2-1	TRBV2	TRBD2	CASRGSGSSYNEQFF	TGTGCCAGCAGGGGAAGCGGGAGCTCCTACAATGAGCAGTTCTTC
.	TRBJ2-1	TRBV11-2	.	CASSPQRNEQFF	TGTGCCAGCAGCCCCCAGAGGAATGAGCAGTTCTTC
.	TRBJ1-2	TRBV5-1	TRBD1	CASSGQGIGYTF	TGCGCCAGCAGCGGACAGGGGATAGGCTACACCTTC
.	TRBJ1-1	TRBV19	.	CASSLFGGTEAFF	TGTGCCAGTAGTCTGTTTGGCGGCACTGAAGCTTTCTTT
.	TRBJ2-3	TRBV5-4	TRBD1	CASRVQGSLTDTQYF	TGTGCCAGCAGGGTACAGGGGTCCCTCACAGATACGCAGTATTTT
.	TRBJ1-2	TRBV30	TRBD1	CAWSPGDRASGYTF	TGTGCCTGGAGTCCTGGGGACAGGGCCTCAGGCTACACCTTC
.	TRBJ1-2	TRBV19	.	CASSLGRDTRLHGYTF	TGTGCCAGTAGTCTCGGCCGGGACACCCGGTTGCATGGCTACACCTTC
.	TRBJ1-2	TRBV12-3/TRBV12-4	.	CASSSGVLGYTF	TGTGCCAGCAGTTCAGGGGTCCTTGGCTACACCTTC
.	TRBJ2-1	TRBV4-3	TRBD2	CASSQVLAGGPVDNEQFF	TGCGCCAGCAGCCAAGTACTAGCGGGGGGGCCCGTAGACAATGAGCAGTTCTTC
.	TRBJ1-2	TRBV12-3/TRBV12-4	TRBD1	CASSLDRGHGYTF	TGTGCCAGCAGTTTAGACAGGGGGCATGGCTACACCTTC
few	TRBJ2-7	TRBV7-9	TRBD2	CASSLELPGGEQYF	TGTGCCAGCAGCTTAGAACTGCCCGGGGGGGAGCAGTACTTC
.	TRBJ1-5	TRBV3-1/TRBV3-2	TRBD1	CASSLSYGGQGAFFTISSNQPQHF	TGTGCCAGCAGCCTATCTTATGGGGGACAGGGGGCTTTCTTCACTATATCGAGCAATCAGCCCCAGCATTTT
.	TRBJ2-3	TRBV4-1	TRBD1	CASSLRQGAVDTQYF	TGCGCCAGCAGCCTCCGACAGGGGGCTGTAGATACGCAGTATTTT
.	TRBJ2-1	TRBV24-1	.	CATSDLTVGGGEQFF	TGTGCCACCAGTGACCTCACAGTTGGGGGAGGTGAGCAGTTCTTC
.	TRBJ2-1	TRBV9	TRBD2	CASSLLGLAGGLYNEQFF	TGTGCCAGCAGCTTGCTGGGACTAGCGGGGGGGTTATACAATGAGCAGTTCTTC
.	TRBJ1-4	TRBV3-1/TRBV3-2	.	CASRKKSGAANEKLFF	TGTGCCAGCAGGAAAAAGAGCGGGGCAGCTAATGAAAAACTGTTTTTT
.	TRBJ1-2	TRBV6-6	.	CASSYSQGMGYGYTF	TGTGCCAGCAGTTACTCTCAGGGCATGGGCTATGGCTACACCTTC
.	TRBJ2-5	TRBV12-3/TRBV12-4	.	CASSLTGPETQYF	TGTGCCAGCAGTCTTACAGGGCCAGAGACCCAGTACTTC
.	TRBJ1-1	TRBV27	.	CASSLSPQTEAFF	TGTGCCAGCAGTTTATCACCTCAGACTGAAGCTTTCTTT
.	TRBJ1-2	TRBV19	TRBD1	CASSQVGQGYGYTF	TGTGCCAGTAGTCAAGTCGGACAGGGGTATGGCTACACCTTC
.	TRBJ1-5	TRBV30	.	CAWNSGGGNQPQHF	TGTGCCTGGAATTCTGGGGGCGGCAATCAGCCCCAGCATTTT
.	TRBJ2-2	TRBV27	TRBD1	CASSLKWDRVGTGELFF	TGTGCCAGCAGTTTAAAGTGGGACAGGGTCGGCACCGGGGAGCTGTTTTTT
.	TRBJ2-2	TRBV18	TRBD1	CASSPRTGPGELFF	TGTGCCAGCTCACCTAGGACAGGCCCCGGGGAGCTGTTTTTT
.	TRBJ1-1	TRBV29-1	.	CSVEDPGVTEAFF	TGCAGCGTTGAAGATCCGGGGGTTACTGAAGCTTTCTTT
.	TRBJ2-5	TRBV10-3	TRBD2	CAIQGGVAGLQETQYF	TGTGCCATCCAGGGCGGAGTAGCGGGACTCCAAGAGACCCAGTACTTC
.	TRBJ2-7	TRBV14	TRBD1	CASSQGQGASYEQYF	TGTGCCAGCAGCCAAGGGCAGGGGGCATCCTACGAGCAGTACTTC
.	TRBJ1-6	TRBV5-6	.	CASSFTAYNSPLHF	TGTGCCAGCAGCTTCACGGCCTATAATTCACCCCTCCACTTT
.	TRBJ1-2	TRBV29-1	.	CSVESRDPGYTF	TGCAGCGTTGAGTCCAGGGATCCTGGCTACACCTTC